These T cell receptor beta chains were read from a single sample in a study of Graves' ophthalmopathy and Graves' hyperthyroidism. TCRdb fed the multiplex PCR reads into MiXCR, producing one record per CDR3 protein. The data hold about 400,000 distinct CDR3 sequences, with 20% to 25% observed a single time. Sequencing was performed on peripheral blood. Receptors were obtained from a woman under 30 with stable Graves' hyperthyroidism. CDR3s include the opening cysteine and the closing phenylalanine or tryptophan. D genes are given only for firm matches. Some rows have no size entry. The others give once, few or many, or a class for an expanded clone.

J gene	clone size	V gene	D gene	CDR3 DNA	CDR3 protein
TRBJ2-2	many	TRBV7-3	NA	TGTGCCAGCAGTTTTAGTAACACCGGGGAGCTGTTTTTT	CASSFSNTGELFF
TRBJ1-2	NA	TRBV6-5	NA	TGTGCCAGCAGCTATGGAGGGGGTTTGGGCTACACCTTC	CASSYGGGLGYTF
TRBJ1-5	many	TRBV6-1	TRBD1	TGTGCCAGCAGCAACGCAGGGGGGAATCAGCCCCAGCATTTT	CASSNAGGNQPQHF
TRBJ1-5	many	TRBV6-1	NA	TGTGCCAGCAGTGAATGGGGGGGAGATAGCAATCAGCCCCAGCATTTT	CASSEWGGDSNQPQHF
TRBJ2-4	many	TRBV6-2/TRBV6-3	NA	TGTGCCAGCACTCCCGGGGACCTAGGCATTCAGTACTTC	CASTPGDLGIQYF
TRBJ2-5	many	TRBV6-5	TRBD2	TGTGCCGGCAGTCGGGTGCCAAGGGCTAGCGGTCAAGAGACCCAGTACTTC	CAGSRVPRASGQETQYF
TRBJ1-1	NA	TRBV11-2	NA	TGTGCCAGCACCTCCAGGGTGGACACTGAAGCTTTCTTT	CASTSRVDTEAFF
TRBJ1-6	NA	TRBV6-1	NA	TGTGCCAGCAGTGAAGGGGGGGCACCACCCTATAATTCACCCCTCCACTTT	CASSEGGAPPYNSPLHF
TRBJ1-2	NA	TRBV7-2	NA	TGTGCCAGCAGCTCGCTGACCGCTAACTATGGCTACACCTTC	CASSSLTANYGYTF
TRBJ2-5	many	TRBV6-2/TRBV6-3	NA	TGTGCCAGCTTCGAGGGGGGTAGAGAGACCCAGTACTTC	CASFEGGRETQYF
TRBJ1-5	many	TRBV28	TRBD1	TGTGCCAGCTCAGGGGGCTTTCAGCCCCAGCATTTT	CASSGGFQPQHF
TRBJ2-7	many	TRBV7-2	TRBD2	TGTGCCAGCAGCTTAGGGGGTAGCGGGACCCACTACGAGCAGTACTTC	CASSLGGSGTHYEQYF
TRBJ1-2	NA	TRBV12-3/TRBV12-4	TRBD1	TGTGCCAGCAGTCAAGGGACAGGGGGTCTCTATGGCTACGCCTTC	CASSQGTGGLYGYAF
TRBJ1-2	many	TRBV30	NA	TGTGCCTGGACCAAAGGGTGGAGCGGCTATGGCTACACCTTC	CAWTKGWSGYGYTF
TRBJ1-2	many	TRBV13	TRBD1	TGTGCCAGCAGCTTGACAGGGGGTGGCTACACCTTC	CASSLTGGGYTF
TRBJ1-5	few	TRBV19	NA	TGTGCCAGTAGTATTGTTGCAGGGATAAATCAGCCCCAGCATTTT	CASSIVAGINQPQHF
TRBJ1-1	NA	TRBV5-1	NA	TGCGCCAGCCGCGTGGGTTGGGGTGGGACTGAAGCTTTCTTT	CASRVGWGGTEAFF
TRBJ2-2	many	TRBV3-1	NA	TGTGCCAGCAGCCAAGTTCGGGGGCGAACACCCGGGGAGCTGTTTTTT	CASSQVRGRTPGELFF
TRBJ1-1	NA	TRBV6-1	NA	TGTGCCAGCAGGGTGTTGAACACTGAAGCTTTCTTT	CASRVLNTEAFF
TRBJ2-1	few	TRBV28	NA	TGTGCCAGCAGTTTGGGGGGTTATGAATACAATGAGCAGTTCTTC	CASSLGGYEYNEQFF
TRBJ2-5	NA	TRBV28	TRBD2	TGTGCCAGCAGTTTCCAGGGACTAGCGGGGCAAGAGACCCAGTACTTC	CASSFQGLAGQETQYF
TRBJ1-2	many	TRBV5-1	TRBD1	TGCGCCAGCAGCGAGGGACAGGGGGTAAACTATGGCTACACCTTC	CASSEGQGVNYGYTF
TRBJ2-5	many	TRBV2	TRBD2	TGTGCCAGCAGTGAAGCTAGCAGACTAGCGGGACGAGAGACCCAGTACTTC	CASSEASRLAGRETQYF
TRBJ1-3	many	TRBV14	NA	TGTGCCAGCAGCCAAGGTTACGGTGGAAACACCATATATTTT	CASSQGYGGNTIYF
TRBJ1-2	NA	TRBV6-5	NA	TGTGCCAGCAGTTACTCGACTGGACAGCACAACTATGGCTACACCTTC	CASSYSTGQHNYGYTF
TRBJ2-5	many	TRBV7-2	TRBD2	TGTGCCAGCAGCTTATGGGCGGGAGGACAAGAGACCCAGTACTTC	CASSLWAGGQETQYF
TRBJ1-1	NA	TRBV19	TRBD1	TGTGCCAGTAGAGGACAGGGGGACCGGAACACTGAAGCTTTCTTT	CASRGQGDRNTEAFF
TRBJ1-1	many	TRBV2	NA	TGTGCCAGCAGTGAAGAGGGCGTGAACACTGAAGCTTTCTTT	CASSEEGVNTEAFF
TRBJ2-7	NA	TRBV7-8	TRBD1	TGTGCCAGCAGCTCACCCCGGCGAGGGGGCGGCCACGAGCAGTACTTC	CASSSPRRGGGHEQYF
TRBJ2-5	many	TRBV28	NA	TGTGCCAGCAGGTTGGGCGGGGAGACCCAGTACTTC	CASRLGGETQYF
TRBJ2-5	many	TRBV20-1	NA	TGCAGTGCAGCCCGATCGACCTCGGAGACCCAGTACTTC	CSAARSTSETQYF
TRBJ1-1	many	TRBV10-2	NA	TGCGCCAGCAGTGAGAGGAAGGGACCAATGAACACTGAAGCTTTCTTT	CASSERKGPMNTEAFF
TRBJ2-1	many	TRBV19	TRBD2	TGTGCCAGTATCCCAACTAGCGTGGGCTCCTACAATGAGCAGTTCTTC	CASIPTSVGSYNEQFF
TRBJ1-2	few	TRBV6-1	NA	TGTGCCAGCAGTGTTGGGACGGGCAGTCGTCATGGCTACACCTTC	CASSVGTGSRHGYTF
TRBJ1-1	NA	TRBV12-3/TRBV12-4	NA	TGTGCCAGCAGCTTCCGAGGGGGGAGCACTGAAGCTTTCTTT	CASSFRGGSTEAFF
TRBJ1-1	many	TRBV20-1	NA	TGCAGTGCTAGAAGGGGCATTGACACTGAAGCTTTCTTT	CSARRGIDTEAFF
TRBJ1-1	once	TRBV18	NA	TGTGCCAGCTCACCAGGGTTTAAACAATTGAACACTGAAGCTTTCTTT	CASSPGFKQLNTEAFF
TRBJ2-4	many	TRBV20-1	TRBD2	TGCAGTGCTAGGGGGGGGGCCAAAAACATTCAGTACTTC	CSARGGAKNIQYF
TRBJ1-1	many	TRBV18	TRBD1	TGTGCCAGCTCACCACCGACAGGGGCCAACACTGAAGCTTTCTTT	CASSPPTGANTEAFF
TRBJ2-5	few	TRBV18	NA	TGTGCCAGCTCACCGATTCTAACGGGATCACGGAAAGAGACCCAGTACTTC	CASSPILTGSRKETQYF
TRBJ1-1	NA	TRBV7-8	NA	TGTGCCAGCAGACACCTGGGGGGAAGCACTGAAGCTTTCTTT	CASRHLGGSTEAFF
TRBJ1-6	many	TRBV13	NA	TGTGCCAGCAGCTCCCAGCGGGCAGGGTCGAATTCACCCCTCCACTTT	CASSSQRAGSNSPLHF
TRBJ1-5	once	TRBV4-1	NA	TGCGCCAGCAGCCAAGCCGCGGGTGCTAGCAATCAGCCCCAGCATTTT	CASSQAAGASNQPQHF
TRBJ1-2	NA	TRBV28	TRBD1	TGTGCCAGCAGTCCCCCGACAGGGGCACCTAACTATGGCTACACCTTC	CASSPPTGAPNYGYTF
TRBJ1-1	many	TRBV20-1	NA	TGCAGTGCTAGACACGACACTGAAGCTTTCTTT	CSARHDTEAFF